Listed below are T cell receptor beta chains from one sample, sequenced in a study of blood T cell repertoires in COVID-19. Profiling relied on immunoSEQ multiplex PCR, and the TCRdb table lists in-frame clones only, not all of them. The sample shows roughly 220,000 clones, about nine tenths of them seen only once. The specimen sequenced was peripheral blood. The receptors originated from a man aged 25-40 years who had recovered from COVID-19. Each CDR3 is given with its conserved first and last residue. The D gene is left open where the match is weak. Expanded clones are given a class, and other clones once, few, many or no size at all.

V gene	D gene	J gene	clone size	CDR3 DNA	CDR3 protein
TRBV13	TRBD1	TRBJ2-2	.	TGTGCCAGCAGCTTGGCGAGGGGGCAGGACACCGGGGAGCTGTTTTTT	CASSLARGQDTGELFF
TRBV5-1	TRBD2	TRBJ2-1	.	TGCGCCAGCAGCTTGGCTAGCGGGGGGGTCAATGAGCAGTTCTTC	CASSLASGGVNEQFF
TRBV11-3	TRBD2	TRBJ2-3	.	TGTGCCAGCAGCCCGGGACTAGCGAATACGCAGTATTTT	CASSPGLANTQYF
TRBV5-1	.	TRBJ1-3	few	TGCGCCAGCAGCTTGTCAACCCGGGATGGAAACACCATATATTTT	CASSLSTRDGNTIYF
TRBV9	.	TRBJ2-3	.	TGTGCCAGCAGCGTAGGAGGGCCGGAGGTCACAGATACGCAGTATTTT	CASSVGGPEVTDTQYF
TRBV5-5	.	TRBJ1-5	few	TGTGCCAGCAGCTTGGACGGTACCGAGCCCCAGCATTTT	CASSLDGTEPQHF
TRBV5-6	.	TRBJ1-2	.	TGTGCCAGCAGCTTGACGGGATCTGGGGGCTACACCTTC	CASSLTGSGGYTF
TRBV6-6	.	TRBJ2-7	.	TGTGCCAGCAGAAGCCCTCGGGCAGGGGTAAGGAACGAGCAGTACTTC	CASRSPRAGVRNEQYF
TRBV11-2	.	TRBJ1-1	.	TGTGCCAGCAGATTACACCAGACTCGGGTGGGCACTGAAGCTTTCTTT	CASRLHQTRVGTEAFF
TRBV7-2	TRBD2	TRBJ2-3	.	TGTGCCAGCAGCTTAGAGGGGCGGGGGGGCACAGATACGCAGTATTTT	CASSLEGRGGTDTQYF
TRBV12-5	.	TRBJ2-7	.	TGTGCTAGTGGTGAACTTCAGGGCTACGAGCAGTACTTC	CASGELQGYEQYF
TRBV7-2	TRBD2	TRBJ2-1	.	TGTGCCAGCAGCGGCCTCAAGCGGGGGGGAGTCGGTGAGCAGTTCTTC	CASSGLKRGGVGEQFF
TRBV10-1	.	TRBJ2-2	.	TGCGCCAGCAGTGAAACGACAGGCTTCCTAGGCACGAACACCGGGGAGCTGTTTTTT	CASSETTGFLGTNTGELFF
TRBV4-1	.	TRBJ2-7	.	TGCGCCAGCAGCCTCTCTACAGGTTACTCCTACGAGCAGTACTTC	CASSLSTGYSYEQYF
TRBV19	.	TRBJ2-2	.	TGTGCCAGTAGTATTCGTCCCGGGACTGGGACCGGGGAGCTGTTTTTT	CASSIRPGTGTGELFF
TRBV5-1	TRBD1	TRBJ1-1	.	TGCGCCAGCAGCTTCTCAGGGGGGCTGGACACTGAAGCTTTCTTT	CASSFSGGLDTEAFF
TRBV7-9	TRBD1	TRBJ2-3	.	TGTGCCAGCAGCCCCCGGACAGGGGGAAGCACAGATACGCAGTATTTT	CASSPRTGGSTDTQYF
TRBV29-1	.	TRBJ2-7	.	TGCAGCGTTAGTGGAGGTAGCTTC	CSVSGGSF
TRBV6-5	.	TRBJ1-2	.	TGTGCCACCCTACGCGGGACCGCCTATGGCTACACCTTC	CATLRGTAYGYTF
TRBV5-1	.	TRBJ2-7	.	TGCGCCAGCAGCTTGGAAGGTTCGACTGTTCGCTACGAGCAGTACTTC	CASSLEGSTVRYEQYF
TRBV3-1/TRBV3-2	TRBD1	TRBJ1-2	.	TGTGCCAGCAGCTCCCAGGGGGACTATGGCTACACCTTC	CASSSQGDYGYTF
TRBV3-1/TRBV3-2	TRBD1	TRBJ1-5	.	TGTGCCAGTAACTTCGGGACAGACGGCAATCAGCCCCAGCATTTT	CASNFGTDGNQPQHF
TRBV19	.	TRBJ2-7	.	TGTGCCAGTAGTCCCGACAGACCCCCCTACGAGCAGTACTTC	CASSPDRPPYEQYF
TRBV5-1	.	TRBJ2-2	.	TGCGCCAGCAGCTTGGACAGTGCCGGGGAGCTGTTTTTT	CASSLDSAGELFF
TRBV6-6	TRBD1	TRBJ2-7	.	TGTGCCAGCAGTCTTCCTTCGGGACAGGGGGGGATCGGCGAGCAGTACTTC	CASSLPSGQGGIGEQYF
TRBV12-3/TRBV12-4	.	TRBJ2-7	.	TGTGCCAGCAGTTTCCCGGAAAGACTCGAGCAGTACTTC	CASSFPERLEQYF
TRBV30	.	TRBJ1-2	.	TGTGCCTGGACGGTGGGGGGAAATGGCTACACCTTC	CAWTVGGNGYTF
TRBV6-5	TRBD1	TRBJ1-2	.	TGTGCCAGCAGTTACTCTTCACAGGGGGCGGGAGGCTACACCTTC	CASSYSSQGAGGYTF
TRBV11-3	TRBD1	TRBJ2-7	.	TGTGCCAGCAGCGCTGACGGGACAGATCTCTACGAGCAGTACTTC	CASSADGTDLYEQYF
TRBV3-1/TRBV3-2	TRBD1	TRBJ1-1	.	TGTGCCAGCAGCCAAGACAGGGGGAGAACTGAAGCTTTCTTT	CASSQDRGRTEAFF
TRBV6-5	TRBD1	TRBJ1-2	.	TGTGCCAGCAGTTACGCCGGGACAGGGGCCTATGGCTACACCTTC	CASSYAGTGAYGYTF
TRBV9	TRBD1	TRBJ2-3	once	TGTGCCAGCAGCCTCAGGGGGCGTCCCACAGATACGCAGTATTTT	CASSLRGRPTDTQYF
TRBV18	TRBD1	TRBJ1-4	once	TGTGCCAGCTCCGCGGGACAGGACATCAACCTGGGGGAAAAACTGTTTTTT	CASSAGQDINLGEKLFF
TRBV6-5	.	TRBJ1-2	once	TGTGCCAGCAGAACCGGGGGGAACTATGGCTACACCTTC	CASRTGGNYGYTF
TRBV19	.	TRBJ2-7	.	TGTGCCAGTAGTATAATAAAGGGAGACGAGCAGTACTTC	CASSIIKGDEQYF
TRBV6-1	.	TRBJ1-5	.	TGTGCCAGCAGTGAGATTACAGGGTATCAGCCCCAGCATTTT	CASSEITGYQPQHF
TRBV2	.	TRBJ1-3	.	TGTGCCAGCGGGAGAGGCAGCTCTGGAAACACCATATATTTT	CASGRGSSGNTIYF
TRBV11-2	.	TRBJ1-1	.	TGTGCCAGCAGCTTGATAGTGGGAGCTGAAGCTTTCTTT	CASSLIVGAEAFF
TRBV28	TRBD1	TRBJ1-2	.	TGTGCCAGCAGGCACGGACAGGGTACTCAGGGCTACACCTTC	CASRHGQGTQGYTF
TRBV5-1	.	TRBJ2-7	once	TGCGCCAGCAGCATGGACATAATGAACGAGCAGTACTTC	CASSMDIMNEQYF
TRBV6-2/TRBV6-3	.	TRBJ2-3	.	TGTGCCAGCAGCAAGCTTTTTAGCACAGATACGCAGTATTTT	CASSKLFSTDTQYF
TRBV19	TRBD2	TRBJ2-4	.	TGTGCCAGTAGTGGGGGTTTTAAACTAGCGGGGCTAGGGAACATTCAGTACTTC	CASSGGFKLAGLGNIQYF
TRBV5-8	TRBD2	TRBJ2-1	.	TGTGCCAGCAGCTCGAGGTGGGCTAGCGGGGGGCGGGGTGAGCAGTTCTTC	CASSSRWASGGRGEQFF
TRBV18	.	TRBJ2-4	.	TGTGCCAGCTCACCTGGGTCGGGGGGCGAAAACATTCAGTACTTC	CASSPGSGGENIQYF
TRBV11-2	.	TRBJ1-1	.	TGTGCCAGCAGCCCGGGGGGGGCAGCTTTCTTT	CASSPGGAAFF
TRBV25-1	TRBD1	TRBJ1-4	.	TGTGCCAGCAGCGCTCACAGGGGGGGTTTGTTTGGGAAACTGTTTTTT	CASSAHRGGLFGKLFF
TRBV12-3/TRBV12-4	.	TRBJ1-1	.	TGTGCCAGCAGTGATCAGGTTGAAGCTTTCTTT	CASSDQVEAFF
TRBV5-1	.	TRBJ1-3	.	TGCGCCAGCAGACCACCGGGGAGCTCTGGAAACACCATATATTTT	CASRPPGSSGNTIYF
TRBV12-3/TRBV12-4	TRBD1	TRBJ1-2	.	TGTGCCAGCTACAGAGGGGGCCAGTATGGCTACACCTTC	CASYRGGQYGYTF
TRBV30	.	TRBJ1-1	.	TGTGCCTGGAGTTCCTCAGGGTTCACTGAAGCTTTCTTT	CAWSSSGFTEAFF
TRBV7-2	.	TRBJ1-3	.	TGTGCCAGCAGCGAGGGCCCAGGGGACACCATATATTTT	CASSEGPGDTIYF
TRBV10-1	TRBD1	TRBJ2-3	.	TGCGCCAGCAGTGTCCAACGAACAGGGGGCAGGGATACGCAGTATTTT	CASSVQRTGGRDTQYF
TRBV11-3	.	TRBJ2-2	.	TGTGCCAGCAGCTTAGATTATCCGGTAACCGGGGAGCTGTTTTTT	CASSLDYPVTGELFF
TRBV7-2	.	TRBJ2-2	.	TGTGCCAGCACCCCGGACTACAACACCGGGGAGCTGTTTTTT	CASTPDYNTGELFF
TRBV7-8	.	TRBJ1-6	.	TGTGCCAGCAGCCACCACGGGGATTCAGCGCATTCACCCCTCCACTTT	CASSHHGDSAHSPLHF
TRBV10-1	.	TRBJ1-5	many	TGCGCCAGCAGTGGACAGGGCAATCAGCCCCAGCATTTT	CASSGQGNQPQHF
TRBV7-9	.	TRBJ2-5	.	TGTGCCAGCAGCCATGGACAGAAACCCCAAGAGACCCAGTACTTC	CASSHGQKPQETQYF